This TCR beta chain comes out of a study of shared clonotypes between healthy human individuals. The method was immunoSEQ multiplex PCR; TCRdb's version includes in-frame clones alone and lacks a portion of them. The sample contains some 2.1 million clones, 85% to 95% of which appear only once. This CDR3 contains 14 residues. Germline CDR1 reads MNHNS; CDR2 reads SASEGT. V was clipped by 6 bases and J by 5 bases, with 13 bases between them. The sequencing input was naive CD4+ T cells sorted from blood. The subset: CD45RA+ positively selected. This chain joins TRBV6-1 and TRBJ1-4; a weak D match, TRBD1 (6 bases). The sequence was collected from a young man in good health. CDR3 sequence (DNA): TGTGCCAGCAGGCCAGGGGCAGAGAATGAAAAACTGTTTTTT. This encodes CASRPGAENEKLFF.